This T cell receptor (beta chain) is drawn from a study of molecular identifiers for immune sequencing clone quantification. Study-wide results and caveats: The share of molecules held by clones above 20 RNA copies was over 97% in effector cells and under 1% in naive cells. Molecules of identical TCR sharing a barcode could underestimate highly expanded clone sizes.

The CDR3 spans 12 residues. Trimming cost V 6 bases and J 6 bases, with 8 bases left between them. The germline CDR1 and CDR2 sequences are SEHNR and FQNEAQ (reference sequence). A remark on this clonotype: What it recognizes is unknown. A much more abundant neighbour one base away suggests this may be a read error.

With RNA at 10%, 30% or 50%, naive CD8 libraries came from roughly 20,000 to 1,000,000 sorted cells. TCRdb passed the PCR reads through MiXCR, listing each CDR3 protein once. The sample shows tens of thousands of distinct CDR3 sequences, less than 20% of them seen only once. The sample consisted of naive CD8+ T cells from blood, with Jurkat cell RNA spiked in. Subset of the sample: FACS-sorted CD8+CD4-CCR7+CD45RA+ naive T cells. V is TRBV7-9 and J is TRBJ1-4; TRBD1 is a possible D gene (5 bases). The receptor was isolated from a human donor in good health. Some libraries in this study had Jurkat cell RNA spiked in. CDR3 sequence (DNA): TGTGCCAGCAGGGGGGGACATGAAAAACTGTTTTTT. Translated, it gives CASRGGHEKLFF.